This passage covers 4 T cell receptor beta chains from one sample sequenced in a study of shared T cell receptors in the human thymus. The assay was immunoSEQ multiplex PCR, and TCRdb's table has in-frame clones only and misses some. In the table there are 700,000 or so clones, 70% to 90% of which are singletons. These records were also assigned to another study, of human thymus T cells.

Source material: thymocytes. The receptors stem from a girl less than two years old with a congenital heart defect.

This clone appeared a single time. This chain connects TRBV10-1 to TRBJ2-5; weak D call: TRBD2 (5 bases). TRBJ2-7 matches the DNA end more closely, so the J call is doubtful. CDR1 and CDR2 from the germline V gene are WNHNN and SYGVQD (reference sequence). The CDR3 length is 15 residues. CDR3 coding DNA: TGCGCCAGCAGTGAGTCTCGGGGATCCCTCTACGAGCAGTACTTC. Protein: CASSESRGSLYEQYF.

J is TRBJ2-3 and V is TRBV7-9; 16 positions match TRBD2. Germline trimming cut 4 bases from V and 3 bases from J; bases unmatched to any gene: 7. The CDR3 runs to 18 residues. Germline CDR1 SEHNR, CDR2 FQNEAQ (reference sequence). For the CDR3, the DNA is TGTGCCAGCAGCTCAGTGCCGGGACTAGCGGGGGGGACAGATACGCAGTATTTT. This codes for CASSSVPGLAGGTDTQYF.

This clone was counted only a few times. This chain joins TRBV7-6 and TRBJ2-6; D not certain. Trimming took 4 bases from V and 1 from J, leaving 8 bases between them. From germline, CDR1 is SGHVS and CDR2 FNYEAQ. CDR3 length: 15 residues. CDR3: CASSSAESGANVLTF. The CDR3 coding sequence is TGTGCCAGCAGCTCAGCAGAGTCTGGGGCCAACGTCCTGACTTTC.

The chain has TRBV6-1 and TRBJ1-1; D uncertain. V lost 9 bases to trimming and J lost 3 bases, with 11 bases between them. The CDR3 is 12 amino acids. Per the germline V gene, CDR1 is MNHNS and CDR2 is SASEGT. The CDR3 nucleotides are TGTGCCAGTATAGATGTTTACACTGAAGCTTTCTTT. Protein product: CASIDVYTEAFF.